This T cell receptor (beta chain) was profiled in a study of OX40 agonist ivuxolimab in advanced cancers. The CDR3 has 13 amino acids. Germline V CDR1 and CDR2: WNHNN, SYGVQD (reference sequence). Trimming took 3 bases from V and 3 from J, leaving 8 bases between them. Profiling relied on immunoSEQ multiplex PCR, and the TCRdb table lists in-frame clones only, not all of them. Found here are about 20,000 clones, roughly 82% of them singletons; the top ten hold around 3.1%. The clonotype comes from an adult with an advanced solid tumor such as melanoma, head and neck, liver or kidney cancer. Specimen: CD4+ or CD8+ T cells sorted from blood, collected in a trial of the OX40 agonist ivuxolimab. V and J are TRBV10-1 and TRBJ1-1, with D hard to call. The chain's CDR3 is CASSEAGHTEAFF. The DNA of the CDR3 is TGCGCCAGCAGTGAAGCGGGCCACACTGAAGCTTTCTTT.